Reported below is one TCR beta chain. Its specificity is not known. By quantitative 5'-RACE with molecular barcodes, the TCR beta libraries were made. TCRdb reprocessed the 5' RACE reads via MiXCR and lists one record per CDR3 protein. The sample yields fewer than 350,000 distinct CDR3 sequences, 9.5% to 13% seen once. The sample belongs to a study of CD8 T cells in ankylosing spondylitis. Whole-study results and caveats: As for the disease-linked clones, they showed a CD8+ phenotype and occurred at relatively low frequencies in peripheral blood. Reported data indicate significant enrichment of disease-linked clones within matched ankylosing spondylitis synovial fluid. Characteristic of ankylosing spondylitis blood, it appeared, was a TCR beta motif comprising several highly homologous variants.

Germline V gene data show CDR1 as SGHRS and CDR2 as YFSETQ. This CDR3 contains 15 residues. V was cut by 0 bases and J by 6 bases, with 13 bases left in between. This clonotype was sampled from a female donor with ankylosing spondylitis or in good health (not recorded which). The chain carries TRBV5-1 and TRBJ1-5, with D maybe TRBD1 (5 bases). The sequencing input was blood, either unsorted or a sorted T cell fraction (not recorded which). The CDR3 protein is CASSLGGDGSQPQHF. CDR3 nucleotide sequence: TGCGCCAGCAGCTTGGGGGGGGACGGGAGTCAGCCCCAGCATTTT. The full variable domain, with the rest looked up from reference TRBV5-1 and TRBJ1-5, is KAGVTQTPRYLIKTRGQQVTLSCSPISGHRSVSWYQQTPGQGLQFLFEYFSETQRNKGNFPGRFSGRQFSNSRSEMNVSTLELGDSALYLCASSLGGDGSQPQHFGDGTRLSIL.